A selection of T cell receptor beta chains follows, all from one sample in a study of human T cells and chemical hapten exposure. TCRdb ran MiXCR on the RACE reads and lists one entry per CDR3 protein. The data show roughly 150,000 distinct CDR3 sequences, roughly 10% seen once. The specimen was whole blood, collected in connection with sensitization to the hapten diphenylcyclopropenone (DPC). All receptors come from a woman in her 50s with alopecia areata. Some clones in this sample may be carry-over from other donors' samples. Both conserved end residues are part of each CDR3. D genes are given only for firm matches. Size values are once, few and many counts, or a class for expanded clones, and some rows have none.

size	D	V	J	CDR3	DNA
few	TRBD1	TRBV7-3	TRBJ2-7	CASSLQSGGKYEQYF	TGTGCCAGCAGCTTACAGTCAGGGGGCAAGTACGAGCAGTACTTC
.	.	TRBV12-3/TRBV12-4	TRBJ2-7	CASSLAGWAYEQYF	TGTGCCAGCAGTTTGGCGGGCTGGGCCTACGAGCAGTACTTC
.	.	TRBV29-1	TRBJ2-3	CSVDPLDTQYF	TGCAGCGTTGATCCCCTGGATACGCAGTATTTT
.	.	TRBV11-3	TRBJ2-1	CASSLGGRGLRANEQFF	TGTGCCAGCAGCTTAGGAGGCAGGGGACTTCGAGCCAATGAGCAGTTCTTC
many	.	TRBV29-1	TRBJ2-7	CSVSTINRDKYF	TGCAGCGTTTCTACCATCAACCGAGATAAGTACTTC
few	TRBD1	TRBV6-6	TRBJ2-3	CASTLGTGGTDTQYF	TGTGCCAGCACCCTAGGGACAGGGGGAACAGATACGCAGTATTTT
.	TRBD2	TRBV6-2/TRBV6-3	TRBJ2-1	CASRGLAGEQFF	TGTGCCAGCAGAGGACTAGCGGGAGAGCAGTTCTTC
.	TRBD2	TRBV18	TRBJ2-1	CASSPPGTSSNEQFF	TGTGCCAGCTCACCCCCCGGGACTAGCAGCAATGAGCAGTTCTTC
.	.	TRBV10-3	TRBJ2-5	CAISDQSTGDGKTQYF	TGTGCCATCAGTGATCAATCCACGGGGGACGGAAAGACCCAGTACTTC
many	TRBD1	TRBV29-1	TRBJ2-2	CSAGTGGTGELFF	TGCAGCGCTGGGACAGGAGGCACCGGGGAGCTGTTTTTT
many	TRBD1	TRBV11-3	TRBJ2-1	CASSARDRNEQFF	TGTGCCAGCAGCGCCCGGGACAGAAATGAGCAGTTCTTC
.	.	TRBV28	TRBJ2-7	CASSFIQLRGEQYF	TGTGCCAGCAGTTTCATCCAGCTTCGGGGCGAGCAGTACTTC
few	.	TRBV3-1	TRBJ2-1	CASSLLATNEQFF	TGTGCCAGCAGCCTTCTAGCCACCAATGAGCAGTTCTTC
few	.	TRBV14	TRBJ2-1	CASSQTNNEQFF	TGTGCCAGCAGCCAAACAAACAATGAGCAGTTCTTC
.	TRBD1	TRBV5-1	TRBJ2-6	CASSSRDRSGANVLTF	TGCGCCAGCAGCTCCAGGGACAGATCCGGGGCCAACGTCCTGACTTTC
many	.	TRBV10-1	TRBJ2-5	CASSGHPLQETQYF	TGCGCCAGCAGTGGGCACCCGCTCCAAGAGACCCAGTACTTC
.	.	TRBV29-1	TRBJ1-1	CSVAGDSRNTEAFF	TGCAGCGTTGCTGGAGACAGCCGGAACACTGAAGCTTTCTTT
.	.	TRBV5-1	TRBJ1-1	CASSPIIGTEAFF	TGCGCCAGCAGCCCAATTATTGGCACTGAAGCTTTCTTT
few	.	TRBV7-9	TRBJ1-1	CASNPGPLDTEAFF	TGTGCCAGCAACCCAGGGCCCTTGGACACTGAAGCTTTCTTT
.	TRBD2	TRBV6-4	TRBJ2-4	CASSGFRLAGILAKNIQYF	TGTGCCAGCAGTGGCTTCAGACTAGCGGGTATCCTAGCCAAAAACATTCAGTACTTC
many	TRBD1	TRBV5-1	TRBJ2-7	CASSSTGGLYEQYF	TGCGCCAGCAGCTCGACAGGGGGCCTTTACGAGCAGTACTTC
few	TRBD1	TRBV6-1	TRBJ2-1	CASTKEGQVTWEQFF	TGTGCCAGCACCAAAGAAGGACAGGTGACTTGGGAGCAGTTCTTC
few	TRBD1	TRBV28	TRBJ1-3	CASSLTGTGRVMDERGTIYF	TGTGCCAGCAGTTTGACCGGGACAGGAAGGGTAATGGACGAGCGTGGCACCATATATTTT
few	TRBD1	TRBV9	TRBJ1-3	CASSNRGDGNTIYF	TGTGCCAGCAGCAACAGGGGCGACGGAAACACCATATATTTT
.	.	TRBV18	TRBJ2-7	CASSSGVYEQYF	TGTGCCAGCTCGTCAGGGGTCTACGAGCAGTACTTC
many	.	TRBV5-4	TRBJ2-1	CASSLERNEQFF	TGTGCCAGCAGCTTGGAAAGGAATGAGCAGTTCTTC
.	.	TRBV20-1	TRBJ2-1	CSARGNYNEQFF	TGCAGTGCTAGGGGCAACTACAATGAGCAGTTCTTC
few	TRBD2	TRBV20-1	TRBJ2-3	CSAGTSGTTDTQYF	TGCAGTGCTGGGACTAGCGGGACCACAGATACGCAGTATTTT
.	.	TRBV20-1	TRBJ2-7	CSAKYDNRMSEQYF	TGCAGTGCTAAGTACGACAACAGGATGTCCGAGCAGTACTTC
.	TRBD2	TRBV6-6	TRBJ2-3	CASSYYPSGRADTQYF	TGTGCCAGCAGTTACTACCCTAGCGGGAGGGCAGATACGCAGTATTTT
.	.	TRBV29-1	TRBJ1-2	CSVARRDGGNGYTF	TGCAGCGTTGCCAGACGGGACGGTGGGAATGGCTACACCTTC
few	.	TRBV20-1	TRBJ2-7	CSARTASVSSYEQYF	TGCAGTGCTAGAACCGCGTCCGTCAGCTCCTACGAGCAGTACTTC
.	.	TRBV25-1	TRBJ1-6	CASRAGTHNSPLHF	TGTGCCAGCAGAGCCGGGACTCATAATTCACCCCTCCACTTT
many	.	TRBV11-2	TRBJ1-1	CASSSQGNTEAFF	TGTGCCAGCAGCTCACAGGGGAACACTGAAGCTTTCTTT
.	TRBD1	TRBV29-1	TRBJ1-1	CSGQGSTEAFF	TGCAGCGGACAGGGAAGCACTGAAGCTTTCTTT
many	.	TRBV19	TRBJ1-5	CASSATGPPPQHF	TGTGCCAGTAGTGCGACAGGCCCGCCACCCCAGCATTTT
.	TRBD2	TRBV9	TRBJ2-7	CASSVGGRAYEQYF	TGTGCCAGCAGCGTCGGCGGGAGGGCCTACGAGCAGTACTTC
many	TRBD2	TRBV14	TRBJ2-1	CASSRLSSGPSGISSYNEQFF	TGTGCCAGCAGCCGCCTTTCATCCGGGCCTAGCGGGATAAGCTCCTACAATGAGCAGTTCTTC
.	.	TRBV19	TRBJ2-5	CASRLGHNQETQYF	TGTGCCAGTAGGTTGGGACATAACCAAGAGACCCAGTACTTC
few	TRBD1	TRBV9	TRBJ2-7	CASSEAGTGLYEQYF	TGTGCCAGCAGCGAAGCCGGGACAGGACTTTACGAGCAGTACTTC
few	TRBD2	TRBV18	TRBJ2-7	CASSRGGGRAAEQYF	TGTGCCAGCTCAAGGGGCGGCGGGAGGGCCGCCGAGCAGTACTTC
few	.	TRBV29-1	TRBJ1-3	CSVAPRRDRNTIYF	TGCAGCGTCGCCCCGAGGAGGGATAGAAACACCATATATTTT